One and the same sample provided the 27 T cell receptor beta chains below, sequenced in a study of radiation and T cells in renal cell carcinoma. Described time point: baseline pretreatment blood. Specified treatment: 15 Gy SBRT to primary tumor, nephrectomy 4 weeks later. Clones were read by immunoSEQ multiplex PCR, and TCRdb kept only the in-frame ones, dropping some. The data show 150,000 or so clones, roughly 80% seen once. The sequencing here drew on blood, taken from a patient whose treatment included radiotherapy and nephrectomy. The receptors come from a woman in her fifties or sixties with renal cell carcinoma.

Worth noting for this clone: Relative to the germline gene, one junction end is altered; a read error may explain this. This rearrangement joins TRBV11-3 to TRBJ2-7; 8 bases are a match to TRBD1. This CDR3 has 17 residues. Germline CDR1 and CDR2: SGHNT and YENEEA. CDR3 nucleotides: TGTGCCAGCAGCGTGGGCCTTTGGACAGGGTTCTCCCACGAGCAGTACTTC. This encodes CASSVGLWTGFSHEQYF.

This chain links TRBV11-2 with TRBJ2-3, with D uncertain. Trimming took 10 bases from V and 2 from J, leaving 4 bases between them. The CDR3 sequence is 10 residues long. Looked up from germline, CDR1 is SGHAT and CDR2 is FQNNGV. CDR3 amino acids: CAIYTDTQYF. Written as DNA, the CDR3 is TGTGCCATTTACACAGATACGCAGTATTTT.

The V and J genes are TRBV9 and TRBJ2-7; D gene ambiguous. Trimming removed 2 bases from V and 3 bases from J, with 12 bases in between. The CDR3 is 14 residues long. The germline CDR1 and CDR2 sequences are SGDLS and YYNGEE. The CDR3 DNA reads TGTGCCAGCAGCGTCACAGACACGTTCTACGAGCAGTACTTC. Translation: CASSVTDTFYEQYF.

This chain connects TRBV5-1 to TRBJ1-1, with 7 bases lining up with TRBD1. Losses at the gene ends were 2 bases for V and 4 bases for J; bases not matched to a gene: 8. Germline V gives CDR1 SGHRS, CDR2 YFSETQ. The CDR3 is 15 residues long. CDR3 residues: CASSLLTGDATEAFF. In DNA, the CDR3 is TGCGCCAGCAGCTTACTTACAGGGGATGCCACTGAAGCTTTCTTT.

J is TRBJ2-7 and V is TRBV6-6; 8 nucleotides agree with TRBD1. Trimming took 2 bases from V and 4 from J; bases not matched to a gene: 7. CDR3 length: 15 residues. The germline gives CDR1 MNHNY, CDR2 SVGAGI (reference sequence). As DNA, the CDR3 is TGTGCCAGCAGTTACCGGGGAGACAGGGGATACGAGCAGTACTTC. Its protein product is CASSYRGDRGYEQYF.

This sequence joins TRBV7-9 and TRBJ2-3; the match to TRBD2 covers 13 bases. J gave up 2 bases and V 4 bases, and 6 bases lay outside the gene matches. Germline V gene lookup returns CDR1 SEHNR and CDR2 FQNEAQ (reference sequence). The CDR3 length is 17 residues. CDR3 amino acids: CASSSGLAGVTTDTQYF. For the CDR3, the DNA is TGTGCCAGCAGCTCTGGACTAGCGGGAGTTACCACAGATACGCAGTATTTT.

The chain links TRBV5-4 to TRBJ2-3, with 14 positions matching TRBD2. V was pared by 3 bases and J by 6 bases, with 9 bases of the junction left unmatched. CDR1 is SGHNT, CDR2 YYREEE, per germline (reference sequence). The length of the CDR3 is 17 residues. The CDR3 here is CASSWVRGTSGSDTQYF. DNA for the CDR3: TGTGCCAGCAGCTGGGTCCGGGGGACTAGCGGGAGTGATACGCAGTATTTT.

The chain joins TRBV30 to TRBJ1-2; possible D gene TRBD1, 5 bases. V was clipped by 3 bases and J by 7 bases, with 15 bases between them. Looked up from germline, CDR1 is GTSNPN and CDR2 is SVGIG (reference sequence). CDR3 size: 13 residues. The CDR3 DNA sequence: TGTGCCTGGAGCGCTGGGGGGGGGTCTGGCTACACCTTC. It is translated as CAWSAGGGSGYTF.

The sample holds many counts of this clone. The chain has TRBV4-1 and TRBJ2-3; 7 bases map to TRBD1. CDR1 is MGHRA, CDR2 YSYEKL, per germline. The CDR3 consists of 16 residues. The V and J ends lost 1 base and 2 bases, in that order; junction bases with no gene match: 6. The CDR3 sequence: CASSQGATGSTDTQYF. The CDR3 coding sequence is TGCGCCAGCAGCCAAGGTGCGACAGGGTCCACAGATACGCAGTATTTT.

The chain uses TRBV7-9 and TRBJ1-1, with TRBD1 as a possible D gene (5 bases). V was clipped by 5 bases and J by 3 bases, with 16 bases between them. The CDR3 extends over 15 amino acids. Per the germline V gene, CDR1 is SEHNR and CDR2 is FQNEAQ (reference sequence). CDR3 in DNA: TGTGCCAGCAGCCCCCGGGGCAGGGTTTACACTGAAGCTTTCTTT. Its protein product is CASSPRGRVYTEAFF.

The gene calls are TRBV7-9 and TRBJ1-1; no reliable D call. The CDR3 covers 12 residues. Trimming shortened V by 1 base and J by 11 bases, and 11 bases separated the two germline ends. The germline gives CDR1 SEHNR, CDR2 FQNEAQ (reference sequence). CDR3 in amino acids: CASSLGEVVAFF. The CDR3 DNA reads TGTGCCAGCAGCTTAGGCGAAGTCGTGGCTTTCTTT.

V and J are TRBV6-6 and TRBJ2-7, with D perhaps TRBD2 (6 bases). With 5 bases removed from V and 2 bases from J, the gap between germline ends came to 16 bases. Germline loops: CDR1 MNHNY, CDR2 SVGAGI (reference sequence). The CDR3 runs 15 residues. CDR3 nucleotides: TGTGCCAGCAGTAGGATAGTGGGAGGAACCTACGAGCAGTACTTC. Amino acid sequence: CASSRIVGGTYEQYF.

This clone was detected a few times. This sequence joins TRBV7-9 and TRBJ1-5; unclear D gene. The length of the CDR3 is 14 residues. Germline CDR1 reads SEHNR; CDR2 reads FQNEAQ (reference sequence). V shed 5 bases and J shed 9 bases, with 17 bases lying between them. DNA for the CDR3: TGTGCCAGCAGCCCTGCACAGACCTTTGGGCCCCAGCATTTT. It is translated as CASSPAQTFGPQHF.

A few counts support this clone. V and J are TRBV9 and TRBJ2-2; the D is unclear. The CDR3 loop spans 14 amino acids. V lost 1 base and J 1 base, leaving 5 bases between the germline ends. CDR1 SGDLS and CDR2 YYNGEE come from the germline V gene. CDR3 DNA sequence: TGTGCCAGCAGCGTATCGGAGAACACCGGGGAGCTGTTTTTT. Protein product: CASSVSENTGELFF.

V usage is TRBV5-1 and J usage is TRBJ1-1, with a possible D match to TRBD1 (6 bases). CDR1 is SGHRS and CDR2 is YFSETQ in the germline V gene. This CDR3 is built from 14 residues. V shed 6 bases and J shed 3 bases, with 15 bases lying between them. In DNA form, the CDR3 reads TGCGCCAGCAAGACAGGTCTGAGGGACACTGAAGCTTTCTTT. Encoded protein: CASKTGLRDTEAFF.

The gene calls are TRBV14 and TRBJ2-7; 10 nucleotides agree with TRBD2. V shed 1 base and J 3 bases; nucleotides not matched to a gene: 6. The V gene's germline CDR1 is SGHDN and CDR2 FVKESK. The CDR3 extends over 16 amino acids. CDR3 nucleotides: TGTGCCAGCAGCCAAGGTTTGGGACTAGCGCTCTACGAGCAGTACTTC. Translated, it gives CASSQGLGLALYEQYF.

In this sample, this clone turned up once. J is TRBJ2-1 and V is TRBV7-2, with TRBD2 identical over 8 bases. The CDR3 consists of 15 residues. The ends lost 1 base at V and 2 bases at J; junction bases unmatched: 1. Germline CDR1 is SGHTA and CDR2 is FQGNSA. The CDR3 DNA follows: TGTGCCAGCAGCTTAGAGGGACTAGCCTACAATGAGCAGTTCTTC. It encodes CASSLEGLAYNEQFF.

The V call is TRBV6-1, the J call TRBJ2-7; tentatively, D is TRBD1 (5 bases). From germline, CDR1 is MNHNS and CDR2 SASEGT. V gave up 3 bases and J gave up 0 bases, with 9 bases separating them. This CDR3 has 14 residues. The CDR3 DNA is TGTGCCAGCAGTGATACAGGTAACTCCTACGAGCAGTACTTC. Translated: CASSDTGNSYEQYF.

V is TRBV20-1 and J is TRBJ1-1; no clear D gene. Trimming took 3 bases from V and 2 from J, leaving 4 bases between them. This CDR3 has 11 residues. In germline, CDR1 is DFQATT, CDR2 SNEGSKA (reference sequence). The CDR3 bases are TGCAGTGCTAGCCTAAACACTGAAGCTTTCTTT. This gives the protein CSASLNTEAFF.

The rearrangement joins TRBV18 to TRBJ2-1; TRBD2 might be the D (6 bases). The ends were cut back, 3 bases at V and 8 bases at J, with 14 bases in the middle. Germline CDR1 reads KGHSH; CDR2 reads LQKENI. This CDR3 contains 14 residues. CDR3 DNA: TGTGCCAGCTCACCGCGGAGGGATGGGGATGAGCAGTTCTTC. Protein: CASSPRRDGDEQFF.

The gene calls are TRBV7-2 and TRBJ2-5, with TRBD1 matching 8 bases. V shed 5 bases, J shed 1 base, and the junction held 3 bases outside the gene matches. Germline CDR1 and CDR2: SGHTA and FQGNSA. The CDR3 contains 14 residues. The CDR3 DNA follows: TGTGCCAGCAGCCCAGGACAGGGCCAAGAGACCCAGTACTTC. This encodes CASSPGQGQETQYF.

The chain combines TRBV4-1 with TRBJ1-2; D is unclear. V was cut by 1 base and J by 6 bases, with 3 bases left in between. Germline V CDR1 and CDR2: MGHRA, YSYEKL. This CDR3 has 11 amino acids. The chain's CDR3 is CASSQADGYTF. The CDR3 DNA follows: TGCGCCAGCAGCCAAGCTGATGGCTACACCTTC.

The rearrangement links TRBV28 to TRBJ1-2; weak D call: TRBD1 (5 bases). Per the germline V gene, CDR1 is MDHEN and CDR2 is SYDVKM. Trimming removed 6 bases from V and 1 base from J, with 18 bases in between. The CDR3 is 16 residues long. The CDR3 DNA follows: TGTGCCAGCAGATCCTCGGGGCCTCTAAGTAACTATGGCTACACCTTC. This encodes CASRSSGPLSNYGYTF.

The chain employs TRBV10-3 and TRBJ2-6; TRBD1 matches 8 bases. CDR3 size: 15 residues. Germline V gene data show CDR1 as ENHRY and CDR2 as SYGVKD. V lost 5 bases to trimming and J lost 2 bases; unmatched junction nucleotides: 2. This CDR3 is CAISQGAAGANVLTF. The CDR3 nucleotides read TGTGCCATCAGTCAGGGGGCGGCTGGGGCCAACGTCCTGACTTTC.

CDR3: CASSLIQGVEGGNQPQHF. The DNA for the CDR3 is TGTGCCAGCAGCTTAATTCAAGGGGTCGAGGGTGGCAATCAGCCCCAGCATTTT. This chain connects TRBV7-9 to TRBJ1-5; tentatively, D is TRBD1 (5 bases). Germline CDR1 is SEHNR and CDR2 is FQNEAQ (reference sequence). Trimming removed 2 bases at V and 2 bases at J, with 19 bases between. This CDR3 comprises 18 residues.

This clone appeared once. The rearrangement joins TRBV10-3 to TRBJ1-2; 9 bases map to TRBD1. Germline CDR1 is ENHRY and CDR2 is SYGVKD. Unmatched junction bases numbered 4, after V lost 11 bases and J lost 0 bases. This CDR3 region has 13 residues. CDR3 amino acids: CAATGGANYGYTF. In nucleotides, the CDR3 is TGTGCCGCGACAGGGGGAGCTAACTATGGCTACACCTTC.

The chain carries TRBV30 and TRBJ1-1; unclear D gene. The V and J ends lost 8 bases and 0 bases respectively, with 7 bases between them. The CDR3 contains 11 residues. Germline CDR1 GTSNPN, CDR2 SVGIG (reference sequence). CDR3 protein: CAHRLNTEAFF. In DNA, the CDR3 is TGTGCCCATAGGTTGAACACTGAAGCTTTCTTT.